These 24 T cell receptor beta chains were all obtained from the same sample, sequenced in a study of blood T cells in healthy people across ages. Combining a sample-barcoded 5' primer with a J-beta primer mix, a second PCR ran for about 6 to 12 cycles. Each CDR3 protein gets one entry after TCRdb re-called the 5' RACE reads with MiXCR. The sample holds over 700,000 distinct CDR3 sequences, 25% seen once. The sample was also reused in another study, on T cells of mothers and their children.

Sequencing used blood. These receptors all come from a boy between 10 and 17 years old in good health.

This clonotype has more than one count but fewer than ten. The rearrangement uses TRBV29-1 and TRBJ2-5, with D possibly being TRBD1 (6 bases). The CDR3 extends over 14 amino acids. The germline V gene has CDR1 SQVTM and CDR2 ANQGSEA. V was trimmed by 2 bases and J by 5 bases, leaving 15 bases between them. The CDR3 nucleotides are TGCAGCGTTGAATCGGACAGCCCGTGGGAGACCCAGTACTTC. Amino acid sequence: CSVESDSPWETQYF.

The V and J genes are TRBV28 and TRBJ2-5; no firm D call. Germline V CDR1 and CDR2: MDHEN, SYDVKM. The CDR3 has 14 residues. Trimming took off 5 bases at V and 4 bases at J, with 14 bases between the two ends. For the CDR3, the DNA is TGTGCCAGCAGTCCGGGCCCCATCCGAGAGACCCAGTACTTC. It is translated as CASSPGPIRETQYF.

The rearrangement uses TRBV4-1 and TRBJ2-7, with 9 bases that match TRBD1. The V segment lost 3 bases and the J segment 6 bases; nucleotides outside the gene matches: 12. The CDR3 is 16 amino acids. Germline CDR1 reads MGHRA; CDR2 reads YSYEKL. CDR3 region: CASSQGTGGETAEQYF. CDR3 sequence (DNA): TGCGCCAGCAGCCAGGGAACAGGGGGCGAAACGGCCGAGCAGTACTTC.

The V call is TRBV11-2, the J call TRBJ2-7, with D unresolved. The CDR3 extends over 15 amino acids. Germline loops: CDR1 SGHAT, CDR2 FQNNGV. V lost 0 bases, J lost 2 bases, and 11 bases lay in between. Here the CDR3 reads CASSLDAGLAYEQYF. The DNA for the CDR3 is TGTGCCAGCAGCTTAGATGCCGGTCTCGCCTACGAGCAGTACTTC.

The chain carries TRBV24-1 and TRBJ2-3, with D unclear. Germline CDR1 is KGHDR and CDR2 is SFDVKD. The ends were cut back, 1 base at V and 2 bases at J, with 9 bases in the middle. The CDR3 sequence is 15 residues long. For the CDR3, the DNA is TGTGCCACCAGTGATTTCATGGGAACCACAGATACGCAGTATTTT. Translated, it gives CATSDFMGTTDTQYF.

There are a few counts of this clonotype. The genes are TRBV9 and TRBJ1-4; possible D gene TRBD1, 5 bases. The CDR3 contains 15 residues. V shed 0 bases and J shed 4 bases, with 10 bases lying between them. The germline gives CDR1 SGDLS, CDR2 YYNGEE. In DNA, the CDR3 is TGTGCCAGCAGCGTAGGTGGGGCATTTAATGAAAAACTGTTTTTT. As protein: CASSVGGAFNEKLFF. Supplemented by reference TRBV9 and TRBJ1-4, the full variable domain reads DSGVTQTPKHLITATGQRVTLRCSPRSGDLSVYWYQQSLDQGLQFLIQYYNGEERAKGNILERFSAQQFPDLHSELNLSSLELGDSALYFCASSVGGAFNEKLFFGSGTQLSVL.

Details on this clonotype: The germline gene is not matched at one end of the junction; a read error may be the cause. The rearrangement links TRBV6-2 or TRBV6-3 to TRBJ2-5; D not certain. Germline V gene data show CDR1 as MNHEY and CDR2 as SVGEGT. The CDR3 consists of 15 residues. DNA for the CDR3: TGTGCCGGCAGTGCCCTTGGTGTCAGGCAAGAGACCCAGTACTTC. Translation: CAGSALGVRQETQYF.

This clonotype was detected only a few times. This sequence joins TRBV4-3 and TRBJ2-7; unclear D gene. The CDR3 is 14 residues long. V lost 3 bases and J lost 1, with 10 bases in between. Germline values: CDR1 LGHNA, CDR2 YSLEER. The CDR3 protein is CASSQRGDSYEQYF. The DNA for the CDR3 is TGCGCCAGCAGCCAGCGTGGTGATTCCTACGAGCAGTACTTC.

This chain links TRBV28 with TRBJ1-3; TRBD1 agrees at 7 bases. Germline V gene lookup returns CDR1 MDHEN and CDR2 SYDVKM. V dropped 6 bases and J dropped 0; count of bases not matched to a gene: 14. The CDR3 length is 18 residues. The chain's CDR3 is CASRGSSTGANSGNTIYF. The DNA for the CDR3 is TGTGCCAGCAGAGGTTCTTCCACAGGGGCGAACTCTGGAAACACCATATATTTT. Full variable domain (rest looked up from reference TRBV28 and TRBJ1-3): DVKVTQSSRYLVKRTGEKVFLECVQDMDHENMFWYRQDPGLGLRLIYFSYDVKMKEKGDIPEGYSVSREKKERFSLILESASTNQTSMYLCASRGSSTGANSGNTIYFGEGSWLTVV.

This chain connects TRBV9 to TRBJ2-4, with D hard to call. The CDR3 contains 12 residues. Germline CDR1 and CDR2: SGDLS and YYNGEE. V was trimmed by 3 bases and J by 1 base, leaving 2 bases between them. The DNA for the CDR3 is TGTGCCAGCAGCGGGGCCAAAAACATTCAGTACTTC. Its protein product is CASSGAKNIQYF.

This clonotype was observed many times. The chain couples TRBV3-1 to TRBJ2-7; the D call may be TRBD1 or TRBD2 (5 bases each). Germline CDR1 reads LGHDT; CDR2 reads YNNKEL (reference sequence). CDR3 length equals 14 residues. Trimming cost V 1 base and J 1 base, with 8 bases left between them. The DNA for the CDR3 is TGTGCCAGCAGCCAAGGAGGGGAGTCCTACGAGCAGTACTTC. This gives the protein CASSQGGESYEQYF.

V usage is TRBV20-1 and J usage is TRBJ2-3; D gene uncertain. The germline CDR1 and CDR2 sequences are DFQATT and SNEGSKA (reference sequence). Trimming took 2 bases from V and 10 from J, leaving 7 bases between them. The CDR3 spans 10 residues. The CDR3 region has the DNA TGCAGTGCTAGAAAATCAGCGCAGTATTTT. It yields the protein CSARKSAQYF.

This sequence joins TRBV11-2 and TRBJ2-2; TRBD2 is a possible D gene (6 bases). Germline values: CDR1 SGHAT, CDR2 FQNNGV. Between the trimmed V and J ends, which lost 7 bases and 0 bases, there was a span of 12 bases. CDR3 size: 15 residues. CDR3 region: CASTRGLANTGELFF. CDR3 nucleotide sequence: TGTGCCAGCACGCGGGGTCTCGCGAACACCGGGGAGCTGTTTTTT.

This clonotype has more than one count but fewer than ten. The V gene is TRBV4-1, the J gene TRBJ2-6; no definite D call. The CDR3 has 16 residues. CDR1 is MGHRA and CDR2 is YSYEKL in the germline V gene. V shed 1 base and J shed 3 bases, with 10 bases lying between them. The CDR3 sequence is CASSQVQDNGANVLTF. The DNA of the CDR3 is TGCGCCAGCAGCCAAGTCCAAGACAATGGGGCCAACGTCCTGACTTTC.

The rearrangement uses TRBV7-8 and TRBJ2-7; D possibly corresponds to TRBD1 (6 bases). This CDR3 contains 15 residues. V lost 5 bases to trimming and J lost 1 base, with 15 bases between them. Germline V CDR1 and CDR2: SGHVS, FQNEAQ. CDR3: CASSQADRASYEQYF. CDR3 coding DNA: TGTGCCAGCAGCCAAGCGGACAGAGCTTCCTACGAGCAGTACTTC.

The CDR3 sequence is CALAESYNEQFF. CDR3 nucleotides: TGTGCACTAGCGGAGTCCTACAATGAGCAGTTCTTC. The V gene is TRBV6-6, the J gene TRBJ2-1; 8 positions agree with TRBD2. Germline CDR1 reads MNHNY; CDR2 reads SVGAGI (reference sequence). The CDR3 totals 12 residues.

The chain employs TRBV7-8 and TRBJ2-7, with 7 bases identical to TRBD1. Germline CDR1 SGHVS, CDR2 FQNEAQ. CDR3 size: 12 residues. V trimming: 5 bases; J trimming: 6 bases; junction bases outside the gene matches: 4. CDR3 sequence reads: CASSKGTAEQYF. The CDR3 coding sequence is TGTGCCAGCAGCAAAGGGACAGCCGAGCAGTACTTC. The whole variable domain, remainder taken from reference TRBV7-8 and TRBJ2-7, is GAGVSQSPRYKVAKRGQDVALRCDPISGHVSLFWYQQALGQGPEFLTYFQNEAQLDKSGLPSDRFFAERPEGSVSTLKIQRTQQEDSAVYLCASSKGTAEQYFGPGTRLTVT.

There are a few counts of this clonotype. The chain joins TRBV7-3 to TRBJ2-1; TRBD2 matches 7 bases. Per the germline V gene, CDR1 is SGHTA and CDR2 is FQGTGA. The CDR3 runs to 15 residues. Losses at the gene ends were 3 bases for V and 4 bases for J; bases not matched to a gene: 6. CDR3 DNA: TGTGCCAGCAGCTTTGGGCTAGCGGCGTACAATGAGCAGTTCTTC. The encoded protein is CASSFGLAAYNEQFF.

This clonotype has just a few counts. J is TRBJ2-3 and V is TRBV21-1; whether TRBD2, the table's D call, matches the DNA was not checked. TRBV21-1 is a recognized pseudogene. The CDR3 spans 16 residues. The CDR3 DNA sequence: TGTGCCAGCAGCAAAGAAGGCGGGAGGGGCACAGATACGCAGTATTTT. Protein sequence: CASSKEGGRGTDTQYF.

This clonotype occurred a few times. CDR3 residues: CASSVLLGFGNEQFF. CDR3 DNA sequence: TGTGCCAGCAGCGTACTTCTGGGTTTTGGTAATGAGCAGTTCTTC. The J gene is TRBJ2-5, the V gene TRBV7-2; unclear D gene. Gene TRBJ2-1 matches the end of the DNA better, so the J call may be wrong. The CDR3 extends over 15 amino acids. Germline CDR1 is SGHTA and CDR2 is FQGNSA.

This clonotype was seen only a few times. CDR3 protein: CSARDYTGSGANVLTF. As DNA, the CDR3 is TGCAGTGCTAGAGATTATACAGGGTCTGGGGCCAACGTCCTGACTTTC. The rearrangement links TRBV20-1 to TRBJ2-6; tentatively, D is TRBD1 (6 bases). V was pared by 0 bases and J by 1 base, with 10 bases between. Germline loops: CDR1 DFQATT, CDR2 SNEGSKA (reference sequence). This CDR3 is built from 16 residues.

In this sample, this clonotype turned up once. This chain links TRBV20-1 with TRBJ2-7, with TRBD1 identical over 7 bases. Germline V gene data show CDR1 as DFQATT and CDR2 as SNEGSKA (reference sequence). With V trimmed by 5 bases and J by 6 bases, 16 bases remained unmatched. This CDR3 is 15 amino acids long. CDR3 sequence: CSAPDPRDRTGEQYF. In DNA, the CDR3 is TGCAGTGCTCCTGATCCCCGGGACAGAACGGGCGAGCAGTACTTC.

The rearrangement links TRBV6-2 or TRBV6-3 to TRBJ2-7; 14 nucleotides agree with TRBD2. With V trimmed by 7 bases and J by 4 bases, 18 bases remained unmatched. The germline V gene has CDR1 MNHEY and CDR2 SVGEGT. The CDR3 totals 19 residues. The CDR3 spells CASTRTTSGRVGPYYEQYF. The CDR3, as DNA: TGTGCCAGCACCCGGACGACTAGCGGGAGGGTAGGGCCGTATTACGAGCAGTACTTC.

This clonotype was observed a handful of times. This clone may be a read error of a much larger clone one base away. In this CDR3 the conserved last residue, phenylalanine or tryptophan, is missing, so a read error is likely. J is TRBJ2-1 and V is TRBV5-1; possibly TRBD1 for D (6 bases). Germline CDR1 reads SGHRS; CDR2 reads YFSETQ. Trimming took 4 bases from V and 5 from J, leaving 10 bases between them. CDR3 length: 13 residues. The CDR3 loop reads CASSRGQHNEQFL. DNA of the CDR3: TGCGCCAGCAGCCGGGGACAACACAATGAGCAGTTCCTC.